These 7 T cell receptor beta chains originate from one sample sequenced in a study of T cell responses to AZD1222 COVID-19 vaccine (dated by TCRdb to about 2021). According to the study, the label for this sample's time point signals: baseline before first vaccination. Libraries came from the immunoSEQ multiplex PCR assay. TCRdb carries this immuneACCESS record with in-frame sequences only. Its versions omit some clonotypes, under half of them owing to an unresolved V gene in the studies checked, with the rest unexplained. Within this sample are tens of thousands of clones, with over 75% of them counted one time only. The top ten constitute 24% of the sample. The sample consisted of peripheral blood, taken on day 0 of AZD1222 vaccination. All receptors derive from an adult in good health.

The CDR3 DNA reads TGTGCCTGGAAAAAGGGGTCTTACACTGAAGCTTTCTTT. It is translated as CAWKKGSYTEAFF. V is TRBV30 and J is TRBJ1-1; a weak D match, TRBD1 (5 bases). V lost 4 bases and J lost 3, with 12 bases in between. Germline V gives CDR1 GTSNPN, CDR2 SVGIG (reference sequence). The CDR3 runs to 13 residues. Looking up the rest from reference TRBV30 and TRBJ1-1 gives the full variable domain: SQTIHQWPATLVQPVGSPLSLECTVEGTSNPNLYWYRQAAGRGLQLLFYSVGIGQISSEVPQNLSASRPQDRQFILSSKKLLLSDSGFYLCAWKKGSYTEAFFGQGTRLTVV.

The chain recombines TRBV5-4 with TRBJ1-2; 10 nucleotides agree with TRBD1. V shed 5 bases, J shed 4 bases, and the junction held 5 bases outside the gene matches. Germline CDR1 SGHNT, CDR2 YYREEE (reference sequence). The CDR3 is 14 amino acids. This chain's CDR3 is CASRLGTGVYGYTF. In nucleotides, the CDR3 is TGTGCCAGCAGATTAGGGACAGGGGTCTATGGCTACACCTTC. The entire variable domain, with the rest obtained from reference TRBV5-4 and TRBJ1-2, is as follows: ETGVTQSPTHLIKTRGQQVTLRCSSQSGHNTVSWYQQALGQGPQFIFQYYREEENGRGNFPPRFSGLQFPNYSSELNVNALELDDSALYLCASRLGTGVYGYTFGSGTRLTVV.

This chain links TRBV4-3 with TRBJ2-1; 9 nucleotides match TRBD2. V shed 2 bases and J 6 bases; nucleotides not matched to a gene: 8. Looked up from germline, CDR1 is LGHNA and CDR2 is YSLEER. The CDR3 contains 16 residues. Written as DNA, the CDR3 is TGCGCCAGCAGCCAAACTGTAGCGGGGGCACTCAATGAGCAGTTCTTC. It translates to CASSQTVAGALNEQFF.

The genes are TRBV11-3 and TRBJ2-1; D unclear. This CDR3 is 14 amino acids long. Looked up from germline, CDR1 is SGHNT and CDR2 is YENEEA. V lost 9 bases to trimming and J lost 0 bases, with 12 bases between them. The CDR3 DNA is TGTGCCAGTTCGGTGGCTAGCTCCTACAATGAGCAGTTCTTC. Translating gives CASSVASSYNEQFF.

This chain joins TRBV4-1 and TRBJ1-5; D gene unclear. Per germline, CDR1 MGHRA and CDR2 YSYEKL. The CDR3 loop spans 16 amino acids. Deletions cut 0 bases from V and 5 bases from J, with 14 bases between. In DNA, the CDR3 is TGCGCCAGCAGCCAAGATGAGACCCGCCGGGATCAGCCCCAGCATTTT. Protein sequence: CASSQDETRRDQPQHF.

The CDR3 DNA follows: TGTGCCAGCAGCTTCGGAGACCTTCGGAACACTGAAGCTTTCTTT. Encoded protein: CASSFGDLRNTEAFF. The chain carries TRBV5-6 and TRBJ1-1, with unresolved D. Trimming stripped 2 bases from V and 1 base from J, with 12 bases between. This CDR3 region has 15 residues. CDR1 and CDR2 (germline): SGHDT, YYEEEE.

The rearrangement joins TRBV7-2 to TRBJ2-5; tentatively, D is TRBD2 (5 bases). The ends were cut back, 5 bases at V and 2 bases at J, with 9 bases in the middle. In germline, CDR1 is SGHTA, CDR2 FQGNSA. The CDR3 spans 13 residues. In DNA form, the CDR3 reads TGTGCCAGCAGCCCTGGACTGCAAGAGACCCAGTACTTC. As protein: CASSPGLQETQYF.